The 7 T cell receptor beta chains below all came from one sample that was sequenced in a study of vaccination effects on CD4 cells after COVID-19. Assay: immunoSEQ multiplex PCR; the TCRdb copy retains only in-frame clones and omits some. The table lists about 24,000 clones, over 55% of them singletons. Before any sequencing was done, the ViraFEST assay used viral peptide pools to expand antigen-specific CD4+ T cells. An approximately ten-day culture period preceded the isolation of CD4+ T cells. Negative nucleocapsid antibody tests before and after vaccination confirmed no previous SARS-CoV-2 infection. Their antigen targets remain unknown. This material consisted of CD4+ T cells from PBMCs cultured with HCoV-OC43 spike peptides, taken before COVID-19 vaccination. Indicated subset: HCoV-OC43 spike overlapping peptide pool stimulation. The receptors come from a human donor who received a COVID-19 vaccine.

This clone was observed a single time. The rearrangement joins TRBV29-1 to TRBJ2-7; 7 nucleotides agree with TRBD2. Germline V gives CDR1 SQVTM, CDR2 ANQGSEA. This CDR3 spans 16 amino acids. V lost 1 base and J lost 2; bases outside the gene matches: 11. The CDR3 loop is CSVEVAELAGPYEQYF. The CDR3 coding sequence is TGCAGCGTTGAAGTTGCCGAATTAGCGGGTCCCTACGAGCAGTACTTC.

The rearrangement uses TRBV5-1 and TRBJ1-1; D gene unclear. V dropped 6 bases and J dropped 1 base, with 13 bases sitting between them. CDR3 size: 14 residues. Germline CDR1 reads SGHRS; CDR2 reads YFSETQ. In DNA, the CDR3 is TGCGCCAGCAAGCTTGGTATGGGGAACACTGAAGCTTTCTTT. This sequence encodes CASKLGMGNTEAFF.

The chain employs TRBV24-1 and TRBJ2-5; D perhaps matches TRBD2 (6 bases). The germline V gene has CDR1 KGHDR and CDR2 SFDVKD. The CDR3 spans 15 residues. Trimming pared 2 bases from V and 2 bases from J, leaving 11 bases between. CDR3 in amino acids: CATSDSRGGQETQYF. Here the CDR3 DNA reads TGTGCCACCAGTGATTCGCGGGGCGGACAAGAGACCCAGTACTTC.

This chain links TRBV11-2 with TRBJ2-5, with D uncertain. Germline CDR1 is SGHAT and CDR2 is FQNNGV. This CDR3 is built from 11 residues. V was clipped by 1 base and J by 6 bases, with 3 bases between them. CDR3 in DNA: TGTGCCAGCAGCTTAGGGCAGACCCAGTACTTC. Amino acids: CASSLGQTQYF.

The V call is TRBV12-5, the J call TRBJ2-3; 16 nucleotides align to TRBD2. The germline V gene has CDR1 LGHNT and CDR2 FRNRAP. The CDR3 is made up of 18 amino acids. The ends lost 6 bases at V and 4 bases at J; junction bases unmatched: 10. The CDR3 loop reads CASGDRGLAGGAADTQYF. The CDR3 nucleotides read TGTGCTAGTGGCGATCGGGGACTAGCGGGAGGGGCGGCAGATACGCAGTATTTT.

CDR3 sequence (DNA): TGTGCCAGCAGCGGCGGACAGGGGGCGTCTGGGGCCAACGTCCTGACTTTC. Translating it yields CASSGGQGASGANVLTF. The chain links TRBV7-6 to TRBJ2-6; the match to TRBD1 covers 11 bases. The germline V gene has CDR1 SGHVS and CDR2 FNYEAQ. V shed 5 bases and J 1 base; nucleotides not matched to a gene: 4. There are 17 residues in the CDR3.

V usage is TRBV19 and J usage is TRBJ1-6; the D is unclear. CDR1 LNHDA and CDR2 SQIVND come from the germline V gene (reference sequence). The CDR3 consists of 16 residues. V was cut by 3 bases and J by 3 bases, with 12 bases left in between. CDR3: CASSMIAGIYNSPLHF. Here the CDR3 DNA reads TGTGCCAGTAGTATGATCGCAGGCATCTATAATTCACCCCTCCACTTT.